This TCR beta chain was sequenced during a study of cytomegalovirus exposure and HLA in healthy donors. Study results and caveats: Common viral pathogens seemed to be connected with several of the most significant clusters, according to a later analysis. Later examination showed HLA-associated TCR beta chains had greater clonal expansion than equally common others.

The study ran its PCR with 60 Vbeta and 13 Jbeta primers. Data came from immunoSEQ multiplex PCR; TCRdb stores just in-frame clones and leaves some out. The sample gives 60,000 to 80,000 clones, about four fifths of which show up once; around 5% is in the top ten. Of note for this clone: Its target is unknown.

Each donor was nominally healthy when sampled (though unrecorded immune exposures were likely). V lost 4 bases to trimming and J lost 4 bases; unmatched junction nucleotides: 8. Germline V gene lookup returns CDR1 SGHNT and CDR2 YYREEE (reference sequence). The CDR3 sequence is 14 residues long. This chain links TRBV5-4 with TRBJ2-7; 7 bases are a match to TRBD2. This receptor was taken from a woman aged 25-40 years in good health and CMV-seronegative. Sequenced: PBMCs. The CDR3, as DNA: TGTGCCAGCAGCCCTACTAGCGAGAGGTACGAGCAGTACTTC. It encodes CASSPTSERYEQYF.